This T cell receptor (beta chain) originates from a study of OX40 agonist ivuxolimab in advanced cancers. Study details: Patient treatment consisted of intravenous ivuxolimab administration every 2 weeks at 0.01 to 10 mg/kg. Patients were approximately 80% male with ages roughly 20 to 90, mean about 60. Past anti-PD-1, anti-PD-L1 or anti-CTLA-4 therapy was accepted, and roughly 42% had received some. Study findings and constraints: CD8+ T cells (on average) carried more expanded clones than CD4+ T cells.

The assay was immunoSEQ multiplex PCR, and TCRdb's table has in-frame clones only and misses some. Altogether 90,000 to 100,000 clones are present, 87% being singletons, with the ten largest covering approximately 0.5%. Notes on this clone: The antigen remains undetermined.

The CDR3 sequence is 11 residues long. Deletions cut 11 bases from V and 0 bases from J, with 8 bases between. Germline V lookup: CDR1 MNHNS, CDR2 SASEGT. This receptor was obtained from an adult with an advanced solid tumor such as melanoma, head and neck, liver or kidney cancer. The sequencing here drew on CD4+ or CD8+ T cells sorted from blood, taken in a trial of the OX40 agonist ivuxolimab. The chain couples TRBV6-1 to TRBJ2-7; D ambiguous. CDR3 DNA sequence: TGTGCCGTGGGTCCCTCCTACGAGCAGTACTTC. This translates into CAVGPSYEQYF.